The clone carrying this T cell receptor beta chain was counted ten times or more. Its antigen is currently unknown. This specimen belongs to a study of blood T cells in healthy people across ages. General study points: Naive T cell percentage showed a strong correlation with the diversity of TCR beta.

Collection of 8.5 to 10 milliliters of peripheral blood was performed for each donor. Germline-derived CDR1 and CDR2 are ENHRY and SYGVKD. With 0 bases removed from V and 6 bases from J, the gap between germline ends came to 6 bases. CDR3 size: 12 residues. The authors ran a second PCR of 7 to 11 cycles using a sample-barcoded 5' primer and a J-beta primer mix. TCRdb ran MiXCR on the 5' RACE reads and lists one entry per CDR3 protein. The sample has fewer than 800,000 distinct CDR3 sequences; about 30% are singletons. The chain has TRBV10-3 and TRBJ2-7, with D possibly TRBD2 on 6 matching bases. The sequenced sample was blood. The TCR was taken from a woman older than 75 in good health. CDR3 in DNA: TGTGCCATCAGTGAGTCGGAGGGCGAGCAGTACTTC. It yields the protein CAISESEGEQYF.